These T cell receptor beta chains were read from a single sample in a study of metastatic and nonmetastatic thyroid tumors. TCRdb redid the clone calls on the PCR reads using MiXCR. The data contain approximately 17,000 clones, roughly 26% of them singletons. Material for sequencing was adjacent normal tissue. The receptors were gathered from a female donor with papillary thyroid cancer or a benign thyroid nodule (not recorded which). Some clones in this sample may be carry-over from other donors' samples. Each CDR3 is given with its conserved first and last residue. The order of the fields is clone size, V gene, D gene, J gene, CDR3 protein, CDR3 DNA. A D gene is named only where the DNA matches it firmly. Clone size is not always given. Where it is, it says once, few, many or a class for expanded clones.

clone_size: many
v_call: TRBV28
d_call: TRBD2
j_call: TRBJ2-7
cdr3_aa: CASSSPRTSGINEQYF
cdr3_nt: TGTGCCAGCAGTTCCCCGAGGACTAGCGGGATAAACGAGCAGTACTTC

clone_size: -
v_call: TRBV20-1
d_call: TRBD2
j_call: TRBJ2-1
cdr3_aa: CSARAIAGKYNEQFF
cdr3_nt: TGCAGTGCTAGAGCCATAGCGGGAAAGTACAATGAGCAGTTCTTC

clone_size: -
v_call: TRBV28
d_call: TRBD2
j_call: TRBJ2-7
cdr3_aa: CASSLFLQGPSGNRPYEQYF
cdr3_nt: TGTGCCAGCAGTTTATTCCTTCAGGGTCCTAGCGGGAATAGACCCTACGAGCAGTACTTC

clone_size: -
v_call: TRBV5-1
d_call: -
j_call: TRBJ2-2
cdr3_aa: CASSLVRRFNTGELFF
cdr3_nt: TGCGCCAGCAGCTTGGTGCGGAGGTTTAACACCGGGGAGCTGTTTTTT

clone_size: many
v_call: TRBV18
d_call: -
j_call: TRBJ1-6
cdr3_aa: CASSPLTAGYNSPLHF
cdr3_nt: TGTGCCAGCTCACCATTAACAGCGGGCTATAATTCACCCCTCCACTTT

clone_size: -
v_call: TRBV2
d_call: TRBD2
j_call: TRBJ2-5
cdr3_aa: CASSWSGRAEETQYF
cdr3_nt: TGTGCCAGCAGTTGGAGCGGGAGGGCCGAAGAGACCCAGTACTTC

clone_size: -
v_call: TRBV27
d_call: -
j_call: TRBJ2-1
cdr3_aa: CASSFLGTEQFF
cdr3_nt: TGTGCCAGCAGTTTTTTAGGTACTGAGCAGTTCTTC

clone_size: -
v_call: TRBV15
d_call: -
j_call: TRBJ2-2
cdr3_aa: CATSRGGSNTGELFF
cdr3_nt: TGTGCCACCAGCAGAGGAGGTTCCAACACCGGGGAGCTGTTTTTT

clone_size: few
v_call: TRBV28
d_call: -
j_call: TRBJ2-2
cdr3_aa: CASSLSSVPTGELFF
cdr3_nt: TGTGCCAGCAGTTTATCTTCGGTTCCTACCGGGGAGCTGTTTTTT

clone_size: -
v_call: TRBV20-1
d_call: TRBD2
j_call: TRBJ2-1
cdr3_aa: CSATPLGLADNEQFF
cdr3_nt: TGCAGTGCTACCCCCTTGGGACTAGCGGACAATGAGCAGTTCTTC

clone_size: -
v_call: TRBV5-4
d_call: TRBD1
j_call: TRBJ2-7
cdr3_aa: CASSADRGPSYEQYF
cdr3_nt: TGTGCCAGCAGCGCGGACAGGGGGCCCTCCTACGAGCAGTACTTC

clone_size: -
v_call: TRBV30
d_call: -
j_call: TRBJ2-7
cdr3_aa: CAWSVSGTAYEQYF
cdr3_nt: TGTGCCTGGAGTGTATCGGGTACAGCCTACGAGCAGTACTTC

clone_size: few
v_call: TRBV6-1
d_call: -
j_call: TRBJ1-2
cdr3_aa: CASKVAPADGYTF
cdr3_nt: TGTGCCAGCAAGGTGGCGCCTGCGGATGGCTACACCTTC

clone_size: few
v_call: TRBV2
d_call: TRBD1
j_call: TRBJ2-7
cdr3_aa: CASRARGRDEQYF
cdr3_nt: TGTGCCAGCAGAGCCAGGGGGCGGGACGAGCAGTACTTC

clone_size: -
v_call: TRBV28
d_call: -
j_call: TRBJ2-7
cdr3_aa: CASKWFGGYEQYF
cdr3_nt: TGTGCCAGCAAGTGGTTCGGGGGCTACGAGCAGTACTTC

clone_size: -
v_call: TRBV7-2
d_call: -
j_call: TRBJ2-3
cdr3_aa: CASSLGQSSTDTQYF
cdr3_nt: TGTGCCAGCAGCTTAGGGCAATCTAGCACAGATACGCAGTATTTT

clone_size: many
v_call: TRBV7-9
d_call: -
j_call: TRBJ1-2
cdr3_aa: CASSSSGANYGYTF
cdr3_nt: TGTGCCAGCAGCTCAAGCGGGGCTAACTATGGCTACACCTTC

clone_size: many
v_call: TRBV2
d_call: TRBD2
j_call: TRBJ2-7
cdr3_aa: CASKRSGSSYEQYF
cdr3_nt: TGTGCCAGCAAGAGGAGCGGGAGCTCCTACGAGCAGTACTTC

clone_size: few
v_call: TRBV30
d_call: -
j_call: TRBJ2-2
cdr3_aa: CAWSVRTGELFF
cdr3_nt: TGTGCCTGGAGTGTACGGACCGGGGAGCTGTTTTTT

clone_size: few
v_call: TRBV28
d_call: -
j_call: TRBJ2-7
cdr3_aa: CASSSRYEQYF
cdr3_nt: TGTGCCAGCAGTTCGAGATACGAGCAGTACTTC

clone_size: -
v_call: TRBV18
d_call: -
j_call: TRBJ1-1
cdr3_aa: CASSPGKSGRAAEAFF
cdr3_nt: TGTGCCAGCTCACCGGGGAAATCAGGCCGGGCGGCTGAAGCTTTCTTT

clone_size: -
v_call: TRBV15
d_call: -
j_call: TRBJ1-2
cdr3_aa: CATSSGGNYGYTF
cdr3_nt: TGTGCCACCAGCAGCGGGGGTAACTATGGCTACACCTTC

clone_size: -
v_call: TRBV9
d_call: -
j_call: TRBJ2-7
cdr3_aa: CASSVDGDSYEQYF
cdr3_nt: TGTGCCAGCAGCGTAGACGGGGACTCCTACGAGCAGTACTTC

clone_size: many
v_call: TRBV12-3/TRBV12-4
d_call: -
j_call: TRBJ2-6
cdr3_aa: CASSYRRSGANVLTF
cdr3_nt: TGTGCCAGCAGCTATCGGCGCTCTGGGGCCAACGTCCTGACTTTC

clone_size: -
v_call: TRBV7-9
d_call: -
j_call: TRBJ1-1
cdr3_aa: CASSFLTGMNTEAFF
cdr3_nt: TGTGCCAGCAGCTTCCTCACAGGCATGAACACTGAAGCTTTCTTT

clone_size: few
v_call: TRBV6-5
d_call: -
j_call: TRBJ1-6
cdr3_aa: CASSYGVSYNSPLHF
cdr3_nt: TGTGCCAGCAGTTACGGGGTTTCTTATAATTCACCCCTCCACTTT

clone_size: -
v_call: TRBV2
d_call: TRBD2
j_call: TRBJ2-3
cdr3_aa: CASSEGLRGGSTDTQYF
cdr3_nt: TGTGCCAGCAGTGAAGGGCTGCGGGGGGGCAGTACAGATACGCAGTATTTT

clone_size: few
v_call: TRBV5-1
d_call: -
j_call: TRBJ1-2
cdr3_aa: CASRTDLHTGYTF
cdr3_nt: TGCGCCAGCAGGACGGACCTACACACAGGCTACACCTTC

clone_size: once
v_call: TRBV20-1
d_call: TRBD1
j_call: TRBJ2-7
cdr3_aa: CSARDPGGRGGASYEQYF
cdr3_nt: TGCAGTGCTAGAGACCCAGGGGGCAGAGGGGGAGCGTCCTACGAGCAGTACTTC

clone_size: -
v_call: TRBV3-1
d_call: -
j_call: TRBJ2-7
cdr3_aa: CASSQEGILSYEQYF
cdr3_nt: TGTGCCAGCAGCCAAGAGGGGATTCTCTCCTACGAGCAGTACTTC

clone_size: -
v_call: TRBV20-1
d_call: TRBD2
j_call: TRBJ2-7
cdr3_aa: CSASAGTSGSGNWDEQYF
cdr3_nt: TGCAGTGCTAGTGCCGGGACTAGCGGGAGTGGAAATTGGGACGAGCAGTACTTC

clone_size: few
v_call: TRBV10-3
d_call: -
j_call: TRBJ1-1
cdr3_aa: CAISESRGTNEAFF
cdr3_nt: TGTGCCATCAGTGAGTCGAGAGGAACGAATGAAGCTTTCTTT

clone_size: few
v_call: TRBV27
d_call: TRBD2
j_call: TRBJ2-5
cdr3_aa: CASRGGTHQGETQYF
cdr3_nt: TGTGCCAGCAGGGGGGGGACTCACCAAGGGGAGACCCAGTACTTC

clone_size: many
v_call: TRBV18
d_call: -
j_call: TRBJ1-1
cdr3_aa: CASSGESTEAFF
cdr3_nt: TGTGCCAGCTCTGGGGAGAGCACTGAAGCTTTCTTT

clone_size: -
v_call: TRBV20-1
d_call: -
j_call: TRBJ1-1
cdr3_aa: CSARTLRDTEAFF
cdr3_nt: TGCAGTGCCCGAACTCTTAGGGACACTGAAGCTTTCTTT

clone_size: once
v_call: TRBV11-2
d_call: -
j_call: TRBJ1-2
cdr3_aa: CASSLDLAGNYGYTF
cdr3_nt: TGTGCCAGCAGCTTAGATCTTGCAGGAAACTATGGCTACACCTTC

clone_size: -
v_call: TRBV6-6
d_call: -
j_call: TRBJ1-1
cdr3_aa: CASSYYQGGEAFF
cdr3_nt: TGTGCCAGCAGTTACTACCAGGGTGGTGAAGCTTTCTTT

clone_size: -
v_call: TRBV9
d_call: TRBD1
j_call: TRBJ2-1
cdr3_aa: CASSETGDGEDEQFF
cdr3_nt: TGTGCCAGCAGTGAGACAGGGGACGGCGAGGATGAGCAGTTCTTC

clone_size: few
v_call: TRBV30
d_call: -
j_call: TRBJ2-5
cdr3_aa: CAWSVVAKTQYF
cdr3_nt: TGTGCCTGGAGTGTAGTCGCAAAGACCCAGTACTTC

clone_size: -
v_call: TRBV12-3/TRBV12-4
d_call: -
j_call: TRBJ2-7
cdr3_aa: CASSSGRTLSYEQYF
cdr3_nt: TGTGCCAGCAGTTCTGGCAGGACCCTCTCCTACGAGCAGTACTTC

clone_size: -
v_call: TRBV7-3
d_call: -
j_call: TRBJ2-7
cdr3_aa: CASSLGGVGYEQYF
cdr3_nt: TGTGCCAGCAGCTTAGGAGGTGTTGGGTACGAGCAGTACTTC

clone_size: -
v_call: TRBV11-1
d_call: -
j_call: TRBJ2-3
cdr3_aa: CASSLDGVVISTDTQYF
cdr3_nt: TGTGCCAGCAGCTTAGACGGCGTCGTAATTAGCACAGATACGCAGTATTTT

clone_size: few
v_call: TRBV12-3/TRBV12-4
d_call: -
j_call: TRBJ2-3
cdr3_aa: CASSLLGGGFTDTQYF
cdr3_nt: TGTGCCAGCAGTTTACTGGGGGGGGGCTTCACAGATACGCAGTATTTT

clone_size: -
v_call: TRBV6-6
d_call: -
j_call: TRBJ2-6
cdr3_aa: CASSYIGANVLTF
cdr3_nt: TGTGCCAGCAGTTACATCGGGGCCAACGTCCTGACTTTC

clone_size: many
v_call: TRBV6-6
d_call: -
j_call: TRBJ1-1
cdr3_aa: CASRQGVNTEAFF
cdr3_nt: TGTGCCAGCAGACAGGGAGTGAACACTGAAGCTTTCTTT

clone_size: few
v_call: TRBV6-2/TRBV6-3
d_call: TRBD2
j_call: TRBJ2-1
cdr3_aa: CASIPRLAENNEQFF
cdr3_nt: TGTGCCAGCATACCCCGACTAGCGGAGAACAATGAGCAGTTCTTC

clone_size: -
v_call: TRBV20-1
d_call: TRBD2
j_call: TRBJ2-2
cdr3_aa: CSAREIGLAGGPGTGELFF
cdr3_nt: TGCAGTGCTAGGGAAATTGGACTAGCGGGAGGGCCAGGGACCGGGGAGCTGTTTTTT

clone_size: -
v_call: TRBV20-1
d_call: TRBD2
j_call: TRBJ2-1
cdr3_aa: CSARIAGVKYNEQFF
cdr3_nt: TGCAGTGCTAGAATAGCGGGGGTCAAGTACAATGAGCAGTTCTTC

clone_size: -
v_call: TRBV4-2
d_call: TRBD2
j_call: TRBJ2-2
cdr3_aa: CASSQELAGNTGELFF
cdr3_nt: TGTGCCAGCAGCCAAGAGCTAGCGGGGAACACCGGGGAGCTGTTTTTT

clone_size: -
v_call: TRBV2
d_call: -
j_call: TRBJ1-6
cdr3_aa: CASSDPRDNSPLHF
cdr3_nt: TGTGCCAGCAGTGATCCGCGGGATAATTCACCCCTCCACTTT

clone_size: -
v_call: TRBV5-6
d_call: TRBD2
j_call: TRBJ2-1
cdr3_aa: CASSWSGTSGSNEQFF
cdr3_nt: TGTGCCAGCAGCTGGAGCGGGACTAGCGGAAGTAATGAGCAGTTCTTC

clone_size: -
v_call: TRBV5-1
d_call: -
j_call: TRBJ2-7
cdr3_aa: CASSLVLGGYEQYF
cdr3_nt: TGCGCCAGCAGCTTAGTACTAGGCGGGTACGAGCAGTACTTC

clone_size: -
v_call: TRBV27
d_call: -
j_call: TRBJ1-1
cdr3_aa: CASNSLQRGTEAFF
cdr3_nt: TGTGCCAGCAATTCTCTGCAAAGGGGTACAGAAGCTTTCTTT

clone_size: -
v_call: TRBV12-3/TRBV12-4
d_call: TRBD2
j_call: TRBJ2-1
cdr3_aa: CASSFSGTRNEQFF
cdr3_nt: TGTGCCAGCAGTTTTAGCGGGACGAGGAATGAGCAGTTCTTC

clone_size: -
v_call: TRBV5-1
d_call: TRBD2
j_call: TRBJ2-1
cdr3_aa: CASSDGSLAGGRSNEQFF
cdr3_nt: TGCGCCAGCAGCGACGGCTCCCTAGCGGGAGGGAGAAGTAATGAGCAGTTCTTC

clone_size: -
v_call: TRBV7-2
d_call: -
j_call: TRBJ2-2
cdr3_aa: CASRGAGGASGELFF
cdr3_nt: TGTGCCAGCAGGGGCGCCGGGGGTGCTTCGGGGGAGCTGTTTTTT

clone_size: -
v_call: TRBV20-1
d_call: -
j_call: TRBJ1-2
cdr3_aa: CSARVQANYGYTF
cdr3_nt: TGCAGTGCTAGAGTACAGGCAAACTATGGCTACACCTTC